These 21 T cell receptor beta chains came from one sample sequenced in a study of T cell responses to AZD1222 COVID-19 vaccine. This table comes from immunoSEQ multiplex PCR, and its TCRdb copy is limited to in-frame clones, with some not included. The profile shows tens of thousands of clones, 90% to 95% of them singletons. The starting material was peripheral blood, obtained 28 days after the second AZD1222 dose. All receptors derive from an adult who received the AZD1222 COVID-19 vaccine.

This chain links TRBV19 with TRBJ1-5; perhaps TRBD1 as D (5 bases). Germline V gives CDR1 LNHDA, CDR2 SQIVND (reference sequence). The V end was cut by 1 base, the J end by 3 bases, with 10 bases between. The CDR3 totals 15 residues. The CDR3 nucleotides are TGTGCCAGTAGTATAGGGGGGGGGTACAATCAGCCCCAGCATTTT. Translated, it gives CASSIGGGYNQPQHF. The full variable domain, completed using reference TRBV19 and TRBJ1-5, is DGGITQSPKYLFRKEGQNVTLSCEQNLNHDAMYWYRQDPGQGLRLIYYSQIVNDFQKGDIAEGYSVSREKKESFPLTVTSAQKNPTAFYLCASSIGGGYNQPQHFGDGTRLSIL.

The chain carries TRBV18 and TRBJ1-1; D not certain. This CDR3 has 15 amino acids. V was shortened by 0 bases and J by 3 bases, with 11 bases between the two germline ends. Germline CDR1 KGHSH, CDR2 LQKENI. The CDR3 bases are TGTGCCAGCTCACCACCGTTGAGCGGGGACACTGAAGCTTTCTTT. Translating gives CASSPPLSGDTEAFF.

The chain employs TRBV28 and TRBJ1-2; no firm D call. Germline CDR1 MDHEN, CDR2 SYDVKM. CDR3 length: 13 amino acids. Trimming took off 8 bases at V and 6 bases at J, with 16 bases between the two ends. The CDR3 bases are TGTGCCAGCTCGACAAGGCGGTTCGATGGCTACACCTTC. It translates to CASSTRRFDGYTF.

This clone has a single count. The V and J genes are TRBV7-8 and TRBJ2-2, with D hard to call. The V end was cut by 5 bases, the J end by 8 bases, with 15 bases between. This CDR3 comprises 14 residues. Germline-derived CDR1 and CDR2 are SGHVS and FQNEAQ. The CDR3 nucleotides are TGTGCCAGCAGCGTAGACCCCAGTGTAGGGGAGCTGTTTTTT. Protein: CASSVDPSVGELFF.

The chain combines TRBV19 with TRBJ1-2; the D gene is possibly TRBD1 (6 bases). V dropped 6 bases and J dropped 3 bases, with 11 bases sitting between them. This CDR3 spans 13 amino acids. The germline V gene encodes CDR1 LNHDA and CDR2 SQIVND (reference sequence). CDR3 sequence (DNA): TGTGCCAGTAGCGCCAGGGGAGACTATGGCTACACCTTC. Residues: CASSARGDYGYTF.

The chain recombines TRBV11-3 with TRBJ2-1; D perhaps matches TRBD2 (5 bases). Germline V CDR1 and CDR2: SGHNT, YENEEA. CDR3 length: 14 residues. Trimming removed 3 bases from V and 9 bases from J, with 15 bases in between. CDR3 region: CASSLYGSGFEQFF. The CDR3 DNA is TGTGCCAGCAGCTTGTATGGTTCGGGGTTTGAGCAGTTCTTC.

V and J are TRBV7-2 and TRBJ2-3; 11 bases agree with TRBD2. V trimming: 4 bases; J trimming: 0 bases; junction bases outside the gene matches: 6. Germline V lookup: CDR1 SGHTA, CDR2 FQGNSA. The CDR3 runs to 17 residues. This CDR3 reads CASSSPTSGVSTDTQYF. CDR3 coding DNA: TGTGCCAGCAGCTCTCCGACTAGCGGGGTCAGCACAGATACGCAGTATTTT.

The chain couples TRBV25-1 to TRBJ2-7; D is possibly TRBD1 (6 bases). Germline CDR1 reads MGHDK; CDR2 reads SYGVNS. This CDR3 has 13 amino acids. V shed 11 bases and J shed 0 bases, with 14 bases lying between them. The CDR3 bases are TGTGCCGTCCGGGACACTTTCTCCTACGAGCAGTACTTC. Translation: CAVRDTFSYEQYF.

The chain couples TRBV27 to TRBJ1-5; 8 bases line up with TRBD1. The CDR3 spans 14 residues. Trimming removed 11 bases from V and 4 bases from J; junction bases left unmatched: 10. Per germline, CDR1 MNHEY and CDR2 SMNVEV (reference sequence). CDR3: CACPPGDRNQPQHF. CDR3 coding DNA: TGTGCCTGCCCCCCGGGGGACAGGAATCAGCCCCAGCATTTT.

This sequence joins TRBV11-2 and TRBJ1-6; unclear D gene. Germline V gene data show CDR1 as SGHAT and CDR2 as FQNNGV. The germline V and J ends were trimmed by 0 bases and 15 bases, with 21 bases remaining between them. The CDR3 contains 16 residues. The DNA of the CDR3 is TGTGCCAGCAGCTTAGATCAGGCGGTTGGCAATCTACGCCTCCACTTT. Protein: CASSLDQAVGNLRLHF.

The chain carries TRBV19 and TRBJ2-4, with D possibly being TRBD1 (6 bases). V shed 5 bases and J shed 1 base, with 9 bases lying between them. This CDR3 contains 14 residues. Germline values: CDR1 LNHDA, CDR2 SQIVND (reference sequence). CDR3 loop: CASSPGDAKNIQYF. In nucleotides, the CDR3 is TGTGCCAGTAGTCCAGGGGACGCCAAAAACATTCAGTACTTC.

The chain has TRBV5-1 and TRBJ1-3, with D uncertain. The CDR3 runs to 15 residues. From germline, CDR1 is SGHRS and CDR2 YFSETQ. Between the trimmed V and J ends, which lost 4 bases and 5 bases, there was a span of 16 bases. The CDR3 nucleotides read TGCGCCAGCAGCCCGGGAGGCGGGAATAGAAACACCATATATTTT. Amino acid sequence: CASSPGGGNRNTIYF.

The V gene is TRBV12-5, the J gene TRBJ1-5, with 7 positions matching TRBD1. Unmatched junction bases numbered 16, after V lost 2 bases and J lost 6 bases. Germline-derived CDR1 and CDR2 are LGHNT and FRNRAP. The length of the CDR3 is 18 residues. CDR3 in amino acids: CASGLSTGVGGLGQPQHF. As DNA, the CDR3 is TGTGCTAGTGGTTTGTCGACGGGTGTAGGGGGCTTAGGTCAGCCCCAGCATTTT.

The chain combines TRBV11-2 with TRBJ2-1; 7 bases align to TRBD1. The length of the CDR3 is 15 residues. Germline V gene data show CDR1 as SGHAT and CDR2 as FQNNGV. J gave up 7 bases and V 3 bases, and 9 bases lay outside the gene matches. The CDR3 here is CASSFRDRVENEQFF. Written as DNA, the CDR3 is TGTGCCAGCAGCTTCCGAGACAGGGTCGAAAATGAGCAGTTCTTC.

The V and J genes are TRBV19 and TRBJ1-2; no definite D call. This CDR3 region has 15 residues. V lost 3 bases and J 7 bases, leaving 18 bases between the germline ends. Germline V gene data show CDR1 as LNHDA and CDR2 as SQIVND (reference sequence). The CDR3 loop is CASSMDALGSGGYTF. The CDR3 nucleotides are TGTGCCAGTAGTATGGACGCACTGGGATCCGGTGGCTACACCTTC.

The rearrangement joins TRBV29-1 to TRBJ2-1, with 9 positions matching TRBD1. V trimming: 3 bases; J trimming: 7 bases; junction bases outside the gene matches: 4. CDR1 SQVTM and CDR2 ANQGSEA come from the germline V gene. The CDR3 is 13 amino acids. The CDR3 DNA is TGCAGCGTTGACAGGACAGGGGTAAATGAGCAGTTCTTC. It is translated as CSVDRTGVNEQFF.

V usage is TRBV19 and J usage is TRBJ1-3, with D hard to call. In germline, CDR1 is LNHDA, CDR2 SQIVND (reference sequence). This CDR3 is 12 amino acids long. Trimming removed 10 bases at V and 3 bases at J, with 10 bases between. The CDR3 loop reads CATHSNGNTIYF. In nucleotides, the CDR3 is TGTGCCACCCACAGTAATGGAAACACCATATATTTT.

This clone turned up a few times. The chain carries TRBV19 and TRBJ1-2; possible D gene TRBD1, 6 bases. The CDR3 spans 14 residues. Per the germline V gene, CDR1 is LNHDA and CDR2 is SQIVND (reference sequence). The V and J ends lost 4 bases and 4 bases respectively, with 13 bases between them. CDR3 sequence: CASSTPDRTYGYTF. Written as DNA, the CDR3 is TGTGCCAGTAGTACCCCCGACAGGACCTATGGCTACACCTTC.

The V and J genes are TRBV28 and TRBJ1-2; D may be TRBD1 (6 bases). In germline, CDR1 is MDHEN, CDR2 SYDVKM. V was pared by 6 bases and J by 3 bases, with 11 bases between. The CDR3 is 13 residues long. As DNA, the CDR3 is TGTGCCAGCAGGAACTCAGGGGACTATGGCTACACCTTC. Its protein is CASRNSGDYGYTF.

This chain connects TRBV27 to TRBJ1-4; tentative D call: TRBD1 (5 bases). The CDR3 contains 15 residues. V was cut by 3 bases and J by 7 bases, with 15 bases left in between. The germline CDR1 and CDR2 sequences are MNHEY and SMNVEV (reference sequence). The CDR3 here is CASSFRQTGGEKLFF. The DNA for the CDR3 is TGTGCCAGCAGTTTTAGACAGACGGGGGGTGAAAAACTGTTTTTT.

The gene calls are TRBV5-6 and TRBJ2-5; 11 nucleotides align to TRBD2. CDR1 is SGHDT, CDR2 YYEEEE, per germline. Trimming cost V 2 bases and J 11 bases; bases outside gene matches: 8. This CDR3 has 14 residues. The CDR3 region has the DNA TGTGCCAGCAGCTTATCCCTAGCGGGGGGTCGGCAGTACTTC. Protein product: CASSLSLAGGRQYF.